The rows below give T cell receptor beta chains drawn from one sample of a study of T cells expressing NK-cell markers. TCRdb re-called the 5' RACE reads and catalogs CDR3 proteins one per entry, DNA excluded. Its table records 550,000 to 600,000 distinct CDR3 sequences. Sequencing was done on a sample of blood T cells: a sorted CD56 or NKG2C T cell subset, CD4+ or CD8+ T cells, or bulk PBMC T cells (not recorded which). These receptors originate from a man aged 18 to 30 in good health. The CDR3 runs from the conserved cysteine through the conserved F or W.

TRBV29-1	TRBJ2-1	CSVPDSTFAVFF
TRBV27	TRBJ2-5	CASSSWGKETQYF
TRBV7-2	TRBJ2-1	CASSSAAGGTYNEQFF
TRBV5-1	TRBJ2-3	CASSLVTGPGDTQYF
TRBV29-1	TRBJ2-1	CSVLLTPGQGAVNEQFF
TRBV2	TRBJ2-3	CASSEWGDGTQYF
TRBV5-1	TRBJ1-5	CASSLTGRQPQHF
TRBV6-5	TRBJ1-1	CASSYAEMNTEAFF
TRBV9	TRBJ2-5	CASSVAGGPGETQYF
TRBV5-1	TRBJ1-6	CASSYHEPGGSYNSPLHF
TRBV4-2	TRBJ2-2	CASSLMGGGGNTGELFF
TRBV29-1	TRBJ2-3	CSVVGRSTDTQYF
TRBV29-1	TRBJ1-1	CSVERGLTNTEAFF
TRBV4-3	TRBJ1-1	CASSAVQGFTEAFF
TRBV5-1	TRBJ1-2	CASSSEVGIGSYTF
TRBV5-1	TRBJ2-1	CATSPGTRGQAIDEQFF
TRBV10-3	TRBJ1-1	CAIRGRSNTEAFF
TRBV6-1	TRBJ2-1	CASNVGGRTGLDLEQFF
TRBV9	TRBJ2-1	CASSVVGQNNEQFF
TRBV20-1	TRBJ2-4	CSASRQGNGIQYF
TRBV25-1	TRBJ2-3	CASSIQGAGTDTQYF
TRBV10-2	TRBJ2-3	CASSRTSNTQYF
TRBV11-3	TRBJ2-2	CASSLEGQLQSELFF
TRBV28	TRBJ1-5	CASSSDRRSNQPQHF
TRBV12-3/TRBV12-4	TRBJ1-2	CASSLGAGGGYTF
TRBV18	TRBJ2-7	CASSPLPHPSHEQYF
TRBV12-3/TRBV12-4	TRBJ2-1	CASSRLAGGPPSYNEQFF
TRBV4-3	TRBJ2-5	CASSQDLSGKGETQYF
TRBV6-2/TRBV6-3	TRBJ1-1	CASSAPVNTEAFF
TRBV28	TRBJ2-1	CASSATGTSGFKGEQFF
TRBV5-1	TRBJ2-1	CASTGQRYNEQFF